The 27 T cell receptor beta chains below were found in one sample sequenced in a study of cytotoxic CD8 clonotypes in ibrutinib-treated CLL. Only in-frame clones appear in the TCRdb table, and some are missing; sequencing was by immunoSEQ multiplex PCR. The sample lists roughly 130,000 clones, roughly three quarters seen once, with around 13% in the top ten. This material consisted of PBMCs, taken after 12 months of ibrutinib treatment. The source is a human donor with chronic lymphocytic leukemia.

The chain is built from TRBV5-6 and TRBJ2-5, with 7 bases matching TRBD2. The CDR3 is 16 amino acids. The J segment lost 4 bases and the V segment lost 1 base, leaving 10 bases of the junction unmatched. Germline lookup yields CDR1 SGHDT and CDR2 YYEEEE. Here the CDR3 DNA reads TGTGCCAGCAGCTTGTGGGGCGGGAGAGGGCGAGAGACCCAGTACTTC. Translation gives CASSLWGGRGRETQYF.

This chain joins TRBV6-5 and TRBJ2-1; 10 positions match TRBD2. The CDR3 totals 15 residues. Germline loops: CDR1 MNHEY, CDR2 SVGAGI. Losses at the gene ends were 5 bases for V and 8 bases for J; bases not matched to a gene: 9. DNA for the CDR3: TGTGCCAGCAGTGCTCCAGCGGGAGGGCCCGATGAGCAGTTCTTC. Protein: CASSAPAGGPDEQFF.

The chain joins TRBV9 to TRBJ1-1; 10 bases are shared with TRBD1. Germline V gene sequence: CDR1 SGDLS, CDR2 YYNGEE. The CDR3 covers 16 residues. The V segment lost 1 base and the J segment 0 bases; nucleotides outside the gene matches: 3. The CDR3 DNA is TGTGCCAGCAGCGTACGGACAGGGGGAATGAACACTGAAGCTTTCTTT. The encoded protein is CASSVRTGGMNTEAFF.

The sample holds one count of this clone. V gene TRBV18 combines with J gene TRBJ2-3; 9 nucleotides agree with TRBD2. CDR1 KGHSH and CDR2 LQKENI come from the germline V gene. V was pared by 3 bases and J by 1 base, with 11 bases of the junction left unmatched. The CDR3 runs to 18 residues. CDR3 loop: CASSPTASGRWGTDTQYF. The DNA of the CDR3 is TGTGCCAGCTCACCCACGGCGAGCGGGAGGTGGGGCACAGATACGCAGTATTTT.

This chain's CDR3 is CASSPLRTGAVETQYF. The CDR3 bases are TGTGCCAGCAGTCCCCTCCGGACAGGGGCCGTAGAGACCCAGTACTTC. The chain employs TRBV27 and TRBJ2-5; 9 nucleotides line up with TRBD1. Germline CDR1 reads MNHEY; CDR2 reads SMNVEV (reference sequence). V dropped 5 bases and J dropped 4; count of bases not matched to a gene: 11. This CDR3 has 16 amino acids.

The chain has TRBV5-1 and TRBJ2-7; 11 bases line up with TRBD2. There are 16 residues in the CDR3. Germline V lookup: CDR1 SGHRS, CDR2 YFSETQ. J was trimmed by 3 bases and V by 4 bases; bases with no gene match: 9. This CDR3 is CASSPSVGTSGYEQYF. DNA of the CDR3: TGCGCCAGCAGCCCGTCCGTGGGGACTAGCGGCTACGAGCAGTACTTC. The full variable domain, in which reference TRBV5-1 and TRBJ2-7 provide the parts outside the CDR3, is KAGVTQTPRYLIKTRGQQVTLSCSPISGHRSVSWYQQTPGQGLQFLFEYFSETQRNKGNFPGRFSGRQFSNSRSEMNVSTLELGDSALYLCASSPSVGTSGYEQYFGPGTRLTVT.

In this sample, this clone turned up once. V usage is TRBV19 and J usage is TRBJ2-1; TRBD1 matches at 10 bases. This CDR3 contains 17 residues. After removal of 2 bases from V and 6 bases from J, the junction contained 10 bases not matched to a gene. Germline CDR1 reads LNHDA; CDR2 reads SQIVND (reference sequence). CDR3 nucleotides: TGTGCCAGTAGTATACGGGGACAGGGGCGGGAGGTCAATGAGCAGTTCTTC. It encodes CASSIRGQGREVNEQFF.

The rearrangement links TRBV5-6 to TRBJ1-1; 7 bases are a match to TRBD1. The junction had 2 bases not matched to a gene; V was cut back by 4 bases and J by 5 bases. The CDR3 is 12 amino acids. CDR1 is SGHDT and CDR2 is YYEEEE in the germline V gene. The CDR3 loop reads CASSTTGTEAFF. CDR3 in DNA: TGTGCCAGCAGCACGACAGGGACTGAAGCTTTCTTT.

The chain recombines TRBV30 with TRBJ2-2, with a weak D call TRBD1 (6 bases). Deletions cut 3 bases from V and 6 bases from J, with 20 bases between. The CDR3 contains 16 residues. The V gene's germline CDR1 is GTSNPN and CDR2 SVGIG (reference sequence). The CDR3 reads CAWRTGMISLAGELFF. DNA of the CDR3: TGTGCCTGGAGGACAGGCATGATTAGTCTTGCCGGGGAGCTGTTTTTT.

CDR3 region: CASSLVGNSPLHF. The CDR3 DNA follows: TGTGCCAGCAGCCTAGTTGGGAATTCACCCCTCCACTTT. The chain employs TRBV7-3 and TRBJ1-6, with unresolved D. V was cut by 5 bases and J by 7 bases, with 9 bases left in between. Per the germline V gene, CDR1 is SGHTA and CDR2 is FQGTGA. The CDR3 spans 13 residues.

V is TRBV19 and J is TRBJ2-1, with 10 positions matching TRBD2. Trimming cost V 3 bases and J 2 bases; bases outside gene matches: 1. CDR1 and CDR2 (germline): LNHDA, SQIVND (reference sequence). This CDR3 region has 15 residues. The DNA of the CDR3 is TGTGCCAGTAGTATCACTAGCGGGACCTACAATGAGCAGTTCTTC. Its protein is CASSITSGTYNEQFF.

This chain joins TRBV4-1 and TRBJ2-1, with unresolved D. The V and J ends lost 3 bases and 4 bases respectively, with 13 bases between them. The CDR3 length is 15 residues. The V gene's germline CDR1 is MGHRA and CDR2 YSYEKL. The CDR3 sequence is CASSQDPDIYNEQFF. CDR3 in DNA: TGCGCCAGCAGCCAGGACCCTGACATTTACAATGAGCAGTTCTTC.

The sample holds a few counts of this clone. This chain joins TRBV6-5 and TRBJ2-7, with 9 bases that match TRBD1. This CDR3 contains 14 residues. The junction had 5 bases not matched to a gene; V was cut back by 6 bases and J by 2 bases. CDR1 and CDR2 (germline): MNHEY, SVGAGI. The CDR3 protein is CASRAGTGTYEQYF. Here the CDR3 DNA reads TGTGCCAGCAGAGCCGGGACAGGGACCTACGAGCAGTACTTC.

This chain links TRBV11-2 with TRBJ2-7, with D maybe TRBD2 (6 bases). V lost 1 base, J lost 1 base, and 11 bases lay in between. The germline V gene has CDR1 SGHAT and CDR2 FQNNGV. The CDR3 runs to 15 residues. CDR3 residues: CASSLGLARSYEQYF. CDR3 DNA: TGTGCCAGCAGCTTAGGGCTAGCGAGATCCTACGAGCAGTACTTC. The full variable domain, with the rest looked up from reference TRBV11-2 and TRBJ2-7, is EAGVAQSPRYKIIEKRQSVAFWCNPISGHATLYWYQQILGQGPKLLIQFQNNGVVDDSQLPKDRFSAERLKGVDSTLKIQPAKLEDSAVYLCASSLGLARSYEQYFGPGTRLTVT.

The chain couples TRBV5-4 to TRBJ1-1, with TRBD1 identical over 11 bases. This CDR3 comprises 15 residues. Germline V gene data show CDR1 as SGHNT and CDR2 as YYREEE (reference sequence). The V and J ends lost 4 bases and 3 bases, in that order; junction bases with no gene match: 5. This chain's CDR3 is CASSPGQGAHTEAFF. CDR3 coding DNA: TGTGCCAGCAGCCCCGGACAGGGGGCGCACACTGAAGCTTTCTTT.

V and J are TRBV5-8 and TRBJ2-1; a weak D match, TRBD2 (6 bases). With 4 bases removed from V and 0 bases from J, the gap between germline ends came to 14 bases. Germline loops: CDR1 SGHTS, CDR2 YDEGEE. This CDR3 is built from 16 residues. The CDR3 sequence: CASSRGGSLSYNEQFF. The DNA of the CDR3 is TGTGCCAGCAGCCGTGGAGGGTCCCTCTCCTACAATGAGCAGTTCTTC.

The chain combines TRBV4-1 with TRBJ2-5; 8 bases are shared with TRBD2. The CDR3 totals 15 residues. With V trimmed by 1 base and J by 5 bases, 6 bases remained unmatched. Germline CDR1 is MGHRA and CDR2 is YSYEKL. The CDR3 is CASSQVQRETETQYF. The CDR3 DNA is TGCGCCAGCAGCCAAGTGCAGCGGGAGACGGAGACCCAGTACTTC.

The chain carries TRBV28 and TRBJ2-7; no reliable D call. Germline CDR1 is MDHEN and CDR2 is SYDVKM. V shed 2 bases and J shed 3 bases, with 11 bases lying between them. This CDR3 comprises 14 residues. The CDR3 DNA reads as TGTGCCAGCAGTTTAGGCTCGGTAGTCTACGAGCAGTACTTC. Protein product: CASSLGSVVYEQYF. Based on the CDR3 plus reference TRBV28 and TRBJ2-7, the full variable domain is DVKVTQSSRYLVKRTGEKVFLECVQDMDHENMFWYRQDPGLGLRLIYFSYDVKMKEKGDIPEGYSVSREKKERFSLILESASTNQTSMYLCASSLGSVVYEQYFGPGTRLTVT.

The J gene is TRBJ2-2, the V gene TRBV25-1; no reliable D call. Germline assignment: CDR1 MGHDK and CDR2 SYGVNS. With 3 bases removed from V and 6 bases from J, the gap between germline ends came to 5 bases. The CDR3 consists of 12 residues. For the CDR3, the DNA is TGTGCCAGCAGTGAGGTAGCCGGGGAGCTGTTTTTT. It is translated as CASSEVAGELFF. Combining the CDR3 with reference TRBV25-1 and TRBJ2-2 gives the whole variable domain EADIYQTPRYLVIGTGKKITLECSQTMGHDKMYWYQQDPGMELHLIHYSYGVNSTEKGDLSSESTVSRIRTEHFPLTLESARPSHTSQYLCASSEVAGELFFGEGSRLTVL.

This chain joins TRBV9 and TRBJ1-2, with D maybe TRBD1 (5 bases). The CDR3 consists of 15 residues. Per germline, CDR1 SGDLS and CDR2 YYNGEE. Trimming stripped 0 bases from V and 4 bases from J, with 13 bases between. CDR3 protein: CASSVVTDSGYGYTF. The DNA of the CDR3 is TGTGCCAGCAGCGTAGTGACAGACTCCGGCTATGGCTACACCTTC.

The chain recombines TRBV15 with TRBJ2-5; D is possibly TRBD1 (6 bases). CDR1 and CDR2 from the germline V gene are LNHNV and YYDKDF (reference sequence). The CDR3 sequence is 13 residues long. V was pared by 5 bases and J by 4 bases, with 11 bases between. The CDR3 nucleotides are TGTGCCACCAGCCCCCAGGGGAGAGAGACCCAGTACTTC. As protein: CATSPQGRETQYF.

The chain employs TRBV6-6 and TRBJ2-1; 7 bases match TRBD2. CDR1 and CDR2 (germline): MNHNY, SVGAGI (reference sequence). V lost 5 bases to trimming and J lost 3 bases; unmatched junction nucleotides: 10. This CDR3 spans 16 amino acids. The CDR3 loop reads CASSAHGGYVYNEQFF. The CDR3 DNA reads TGTGCCAGCAGTGCCCACGGGGGGTATGTCTACAATGAGCAGTTCTTC.

The gene calls are TRBV7-6 and TRBJ2-1; no reliable D call. The V gene lost 2 bases and the J gene lost 10 bases, with 9 bases spanning the gap. Germline lookup yields CDR1 SGHVS and CDR2 FNYEAQ. This CDR3 region has 12 residues. The CDR3 sequence: CASSLRDGEQFF. The CDR3 DNA is TGTGCCAGCAGCTTAAGAGACGGGGAGCAGTTCTTC.

The chain has TRBV21-1 and TRBJ1-5. TRBV21-1 is listed as a pseudogene. The CDR3 totals 16 residues. In nucleotides, the CDR3 is TGTGCCAGGCCGGTCTCGGGTCTTGGGTGTAATCAGCCCCAGCATTTT. Amino acid sequence: CARPVSGLGCNQPQHF.

V usage is TRBV18 and J usage is TRBJ1-1; a possible D gene is TRBD1 (6 bases). This CDR3 has 17 residues. Between the trimmed V and J ends, which lost 5 bases and 2 bases, there was a span of 21 bases. Germline CDR1 KGHSH, CDR2 LQKENI. The CDR3 loop is CASSDRKTYYTNTEAFF. The CDR3 bases are TGTGCCAGCTCAGACAGGAAGACCTATTACACCAACACTGAAGCTTTCTTT. Combining the CDR3 with reference TRBV18 and TRBJ1-1 gives the whole variable domain NAGVMQNPRHLVRRRGQEARLRCSPMKGHSHVYWYRQLPEEGLKFMVYLQKENIIDESGMPKERFSAEFPKEGPSILRIQQVVRGDSAAYFCASSDRKTYYTNTEAFFGQGTRLTVV.

The chain employs TRBV18 and TRBJ2-7, with 10 bases aligning to TRBD2. The CDR3 runs 16 residues. Germline lookup yields CDR1 KGHSH and CDR2 LQKENI. The V and J ends lost 4 bases and 4 bases, in that order; junction bases with no gene match: 10. CDR3 bases: TGTGCCAGCTCACAACTAGGGACTAGCGTGAGTTACGAGCAGTACTTC. Its protein product is CASSQLGTSVSYEQYF.

The chain uses TRBV9 and TRBJ2-5; a weak D match, TRBD2 (6 bases). The CDR3 spans 14 residues. The ends were cut back, 1 base at V and 4 bases at J, with 11 bases in the middle. Per germline, CDR1 SGDLS and CDR2 YYNGEE. CDR3 region: CASSVFGRPETQYF. CDR3 in DNA: TGTGCCAGCAGCGTATTTGGGAGGCCAGAGACCCAGTACTTC.